The 22 T cell receptor beta chains presented below share a single source sample, sequenced in a study of naive and memory T cell subsets. A UMI-containing oligonucleotide was joined by 3' ligation to the TCR cDNA template. Ligated cDNA underwent four rounds of PCR with nested alpha and beta constant region primers and SP2. TCRdb independently ran MiXCR on the UMI-ligation and nested PCR reads; one entry per CDR3 protein. The sample has tens of thousands of distinct CDR3 sequences, about 5.2% seen once. The sequencing input was blood. The receptors here all came from an adult in good health.

The chain carries TRBV7-8 and TRBJ2-1; 11 bases line up with TRBD1. J lost 7 bases, V lost 4 bases, and 6 bases had no gene match. This CDR3 spans 15 amino acids. Germline V lookup: CDR1 SGHVS, CDR2 FQNEAQ. CDR3 residues: CASSSRTGGWNEQFF. The DNA of the CDR3 is TGTGCCAGCAGCTCCCGGACAGGGGGCTGGAATGAGCAGTTCTTC.

The chain is built from TRBV29-1 and TRBJ1-1; D gene unclear. V lost 3 bases to trimming and J lost 9 bases, with 8 bases between them. CDR1 is SQVTM, CDR2 ANQGSEA, per germline. The CDR3 runs 10 residues. CDR3 amino acids: CSVEDPKAFF. The CDR3 DNA reads as TGCAGCGTTGAGGACCCCAAAGCTTTCTTT.

The sample holds one count of this clonotype. This could be a read error, since a much larger clone is one nucleotide away. The chain is built from TRBV20-1 and TRBJ2-3; the D is unclear. This CDR3 is 11 amino acids long. The germline V gene encodes CDR1 DFQATT and CDR2 SNEGSKA (reference sequence). The V and J ends lost 1 base and 7 bases respectively, with 6 bases between them. CDR3 sequence (DNA): TGCAGTGCTAGAGGGAGCAATACGCAGTATTTT. Translating it yields CSARGSNTQYF.

This clonotype was detected many times. The V and J genes are TRBV29-1 and TRBJ2-5; a weak D match, TRBD1 (6 bases). This CDR3 has 12 amino acids. The V and J ends lost 5 bases and 2 bases respectively, with 9 bases between them. CDR1 and CDR2 (germline): SQVTM, ANQGSEA. DNA of the CDR3: TGCAGCGTTTGGACAGCTCAAGAGACCCAGTACTTC. Translated, it gives CSVWTAQETQYF. The variable domain in full, with the rest retrieved from reference TRBV29-1 and TRBJ2-5, is SAVISQKPSRDICQRGTSLTIQCQVDSQVTMMFWYRQQPGQSLTLIATANQGSEATYESGFVIDKFPISRPNLTFSTLTVSNMSPEDSSIYLCSVWTAQETQYFGPGTRLLVL.

This clonotype was observed a few times. The J gene is TRBJ2-3, the V gene TRBV28, with 10 bases matching TRBD2. This CDR3 is built from 18 residues. In germline, CDR1 is MDHEN, CDR2 SYDVKM. After removal of 3 bases from V and 6 bases from J, the junction contained 15 bases not matched to a gene. CDR3 sequence reads: CASSFPPPASGSSDTQYF. The CDR3 DNA sequence: TGTGCCAGCAGTTTCCCTCCCCCGGCTAGCGGGAGTTCTGATACGCAGTATTTT.

This clonotype was seen repeatedly, ten times or more. This sequence joins TRBV4-3 and TRBJ1-2, with D possibly TRBD1 on 5 matching bases. The CDR3 consists of 16 residues. Germline CDR1 reads LGHNA; CDR2 reads YSLEER. The V gene lost 3 bases and the J gene lost 7 bases, with 21 bases spanning the gap. The CDR3 loop reads CASSQDQHILRGGYTF. CDR3 DNA sequence: TGCGCCAGCAGCCAGGACCAACACATTTTAAGGGGTGGCTACACCTTC.

This clonotype showed up many times. The J gene is TRBJ1-1, the V gene TRBV7-3, with D tentatively TRBD1 (5 bases). From germline, CDR1 is SGHTA and CDR2 FQGTGA. The CDR3 spans 14 residues. V lost 5 bases and J 5 bases, leaving 15 bases between the germline ends. The CDR3 coding sequence is TGTGCCAGCAGCCCGAACGGGGACGGGACTGAAGCTTTCTTT. Translated, it gives CASSPNGDGTEAFF.

There are many counts of this clonotype. V usage is TRBV5-1 and J usage is TRBJ2-1; the match to TRBD1 covers 12 bases. The CDR3 sequence is 15 residues long. Trimming took 4 bases from V and 7 from J; bases not matched to a gene: 6. Germline CDR1 SGHRS, CDR2 YFSETQ. CDR3 DNA: TGCGCCAGCAGCGCCGGGACAGGGGGCGGGAATGAGCAGTTCTTC. Its protein is CASSAGTGGGNEQFF.

This clonotype appeared many times. The chain joins TRBV20-1 to TRBJ2-3, with 8 bases lining up with TRBD2. V gave up 1 base and J gave up 4 bases; unmatched junction bases: 10. Per the germline V gene, CDR1 is DFQATT and CDR2 is SNEGSKA (reference sequence). The CDR3 consists of 16 residues. CDR3: CSARGLALRGADTQYF. The CDR3 nucleotides are TGCAGTGCTAGAGGACTAGCGCTTAGGGGAGCAGATACGCAGTATTTT.

In its sample, this clonotype was seen a few times. V and J are TRBV19 and TRBJ2-1, with TRBD2 matching 8 bases. CDR1 and CDR2 from the germline V gene are LNHDA and SQIVND (reference sequence). The CDR3 is 20 amino acids. V was clipped by 3 bases and J by 0 bases; unmatched bases: 16. CDR3 residues: CASSMSSGRNLPLSYNEQFF. The CDR3 DNA is TGTGCCAGTAGTATGTCGAGCGGGAGAAACCTGCCCCTCTCCTACAATGAGCAGTTCTTC.

This clonotype was detected many times. The chain employs TRBV20-1 and TRBJ2-7; 8 nucleotides match TRBD1. The CDR3 runs 13 residues. CDR1 DFQATT and CDR2 SNEGSKA come from the germline V gene (reference sequence). The ends lost 4 bases at V and 9 bases at J; junction bases unmatched: 11. The CDR3 region is CSATGQGRDLQYF. CDR3 nucleotides: TGCAGTGCTACAGGACAGGGTCGTGACCTGCAGTACTTC.

The table lists this clonotype with many counts. The chain combines TRBV6-2 or TRBV6-3 with TRBJ2-7; the D gene is possibly TRBD1 (6 bases). The V end lost 7 bases, the J end lost 2 bases, and 12 bases lay between the germline ends. Germline CDR1 reads MNHEY; CDR2 reads SVGEGT. The CDR3 is 13 amino acids. CDR3 in DNA: TGTGCCAGCACCCGACAGGTCCCCTACGAGCAGTACTTC. Amino acids: CASTRQVPYEQYF.

This clonotype showed up many times. The gene calls are TRBV13 and TRBJ1-3, with D possibly being TRBD1 (5 bases). CDR1 is PRHDT and CDR2 is FYEKMQ in the germline V gene (reference sequence). V was clipped by 5 bases and J by 4 bases, with 12 bases between them. The CDR3 sequence is 14 residues long. This CDR3 reads CASSHGTPGNTIYF. CDR3 nucleotide sequence: TGTGCCAGCAGCCATGGGACTCCCGGAAACACCATATATTTT.

This clonotype was observed a single time. The V call is TRBV12-3 or TRBV12-4, the J call TRBJ2-1; D remains unclear. The CDR3 sequence is 13 residues long. The V end lost 9 bases, the J end lost 3 bases, and 12 bases lay between the germline ends. CDR3 DNA sequence: TGTGCCAGTCACCTCAGCAGCTACAATGAGCAGTTCTTC. Its protein product is CASHLSSYNEQFF.

As concerns this clonotype: A much larger clone is a single base away; this may be a read error. The V call is TRBV28, the J call TRBJ2-4; 13 bases fit TRBD2. The trim removed 6 bases at V and 3 bases at J, leaving 14 bases unmatched. This CDR3 spans 19 amino acids. The germline V gene encodes CDR1 MDHEN and CDR2 SYDVKM. CDR3 loop: CASSPGLAGALRDKNIQYF. CDR3 nucleotide sequence: TGTGCCAGCAGCCCCGGACTAGCGGGAGCCCTTCGGGACAAAAACATTCAGTACTTC.

This clonotype was counted ten times or more. The chain is built from TRBV7-3 and TRBJ1-1; no reliable D call. Trimming cost V 3 bases and J 0 bases, with 8 bases left between them. This CDR3 has 14 amino acids. Germline V gene data show CDR1 as SGHTA and CDR2 as FQGTGA. CDR3 bases: TGTGCCAGCAGCTTCGGCCTTATGAACACTGAAGCTTTCTTT. It codes for CASSFGLMNTEAFF.

This clonotype was counted many times. The chain links TRBV6-2 or TRBV6-3 to TRBJ1-6, with a possible D match to TRBD1 (6 bases). Germline CDR1 MNHEY, CDR2 SVGEGT. This CDR3 is built from 15 residues. Deletions cut 5 bases from V and 10 bases from J, with 18 bases between. CDR3 in DNA: TGTGCCAGCAGTCCTATACCGGGACAACAGTCACCCCTCCACTTT. This codes for CASSPIPGQQSPLHF.

This clonotype occurred a few times. CDR3 loop: CASSSKTSGSLNEQFF. CDR3 nucleotides: TGTGCCAGCAGTTCCAAGACTAGCGGGAGCCTCAATGAGCAGTTCTTC. The chain joins TRBV6-2 or TRBV6-3 to TRBJ2-1; TRBD2 matches 12 bases. The germline CDR1 and CDR2 sequences are MNHEY and SVGEGT. Trimming removed 4 bases from V and 6 bases from J; junction bases left unmatched: 7. The CDR3 contains 16 residues.

This clonotype turned up a few times. The gene calls are TRBV6-5 and TRBJ2-7, with 8 nucleotides matching TRBD1. V dropped 4 bases and J dropped 3; count of bases not matched to a gene: 11. Looked up from germline, CDR1 is MNHEY and CDR2 is SVGAGI. The CDR3 extends over 16 amino acids. This chain's CDR3 is CASSFLPGQENYEQYF. CDR3 sequence (DNA): TGTGCCAGCAGTTTCCTCCCGGGACAGGAAAACTACGAGCAGTACTTC.

The J gene is TRBJ2-1, the V gene TRBV6-4; D ambiguous. V gave up 4 bases and J gave up 0 bases, with 7 bases separating them. The germline V gene has CDR1 MRHNA and CDR2 SNTAGT. The CDR3 extends over 14 amino acids. The CDR3 is CASSVSFSYNEQFF. The CDR3 region has the DNA TGTGCCAGCAGTGTCAGTTTCTCCTACAATGAGCAGTTCTTC.

The table lists this clonotype with a few counts. This chain uses TRBV5-1 with TRBJ2-5; 7 bases align to TRBD1. Germline V lookup: CDR1 SGHRS, CDR2 YFSETQ. The V segment lost 2 bases and the J segment 1 base; nucleotides outside the gene matches: 5. The CDR3 has 15 amino acids. CDR3 region: CASSLQGWGQETQYF. The CDR3 DNA sequence: TGCGCCAGCAGCTTACAGGGGTGGGGCCAAGAGACCCAGTACTTC.

This clonotype was found many times. The chain couples TRBV7-6 to TRBJ2-1; unclear D gene. Per germline, CDR1 SGHVS and CDR2 FNYEAQ. This CDR3 has 19 residues. V dropped 1 base and J dropped 3 bases, with 22 bases sitting between them. CDR3 sequence (DNA): TGTGCCAGCAGCTTAGAGATTGGGTTGCATAGCCGGTTCTACAATGAGCAGTTCTTC. Its protein product is CASSLEIGLHSRFYNEQFF.